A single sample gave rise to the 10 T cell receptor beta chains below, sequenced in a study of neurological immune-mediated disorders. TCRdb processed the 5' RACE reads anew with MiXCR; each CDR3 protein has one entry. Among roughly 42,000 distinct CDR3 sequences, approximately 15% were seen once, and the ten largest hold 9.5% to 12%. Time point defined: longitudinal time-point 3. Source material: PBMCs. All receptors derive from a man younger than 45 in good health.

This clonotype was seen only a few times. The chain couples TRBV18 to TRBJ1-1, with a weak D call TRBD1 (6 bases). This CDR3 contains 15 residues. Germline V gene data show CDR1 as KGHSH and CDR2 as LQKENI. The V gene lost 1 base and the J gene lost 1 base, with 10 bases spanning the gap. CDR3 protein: CASSPRGTKNTEAFF. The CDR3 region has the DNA TGTGCCAGCTCACCACGAGGGACAAAGAACACTGAAGCTTTCTTT.

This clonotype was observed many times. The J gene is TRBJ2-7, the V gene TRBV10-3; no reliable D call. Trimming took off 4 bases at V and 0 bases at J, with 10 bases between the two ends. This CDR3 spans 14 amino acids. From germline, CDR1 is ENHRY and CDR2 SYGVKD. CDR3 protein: CAISVQTSSYEQYF. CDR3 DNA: TGTGCCATCAGTGTTCAGACAAGCTCCTACGAGCAGTACTTC.

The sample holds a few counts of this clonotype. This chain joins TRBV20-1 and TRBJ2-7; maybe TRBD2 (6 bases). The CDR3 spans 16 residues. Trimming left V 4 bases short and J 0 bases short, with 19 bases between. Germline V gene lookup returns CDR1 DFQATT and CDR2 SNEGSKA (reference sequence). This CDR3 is CSANTAGGTLSYEQYF. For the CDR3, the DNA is TGCAGTGCTAACACAGCTGGCGGGACCCTCTCCTACGAGCAGTACTTC.

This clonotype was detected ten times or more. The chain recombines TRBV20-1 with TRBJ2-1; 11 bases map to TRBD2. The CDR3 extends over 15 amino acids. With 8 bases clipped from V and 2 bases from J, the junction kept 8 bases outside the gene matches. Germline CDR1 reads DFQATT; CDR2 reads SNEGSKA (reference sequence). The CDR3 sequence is CSSRGLAEAYNEQFF. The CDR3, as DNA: TGCAGTTCAAGGGGACTAGCGGAGGCCTACAATGAGCAGTTCTTC.

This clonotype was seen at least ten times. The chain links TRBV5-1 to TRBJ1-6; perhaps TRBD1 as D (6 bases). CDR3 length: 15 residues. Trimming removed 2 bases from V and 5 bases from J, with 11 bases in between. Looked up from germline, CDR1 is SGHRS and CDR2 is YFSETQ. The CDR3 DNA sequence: TGCGCCAGCAGCTTACAGGGAGGAGATAATTCACCCCTCCACTTT. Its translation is CASSLQGGDNSPLHF.

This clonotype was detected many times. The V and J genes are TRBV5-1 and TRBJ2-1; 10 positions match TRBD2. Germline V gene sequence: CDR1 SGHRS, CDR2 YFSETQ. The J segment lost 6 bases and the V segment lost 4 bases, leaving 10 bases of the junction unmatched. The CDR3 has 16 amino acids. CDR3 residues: CASSPTAGGKGNEQFF. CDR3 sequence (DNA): TGCGCCAGCAGCCCGACAGCGGGAGGGAAGGGCAATGAGCAGTTCTTC.

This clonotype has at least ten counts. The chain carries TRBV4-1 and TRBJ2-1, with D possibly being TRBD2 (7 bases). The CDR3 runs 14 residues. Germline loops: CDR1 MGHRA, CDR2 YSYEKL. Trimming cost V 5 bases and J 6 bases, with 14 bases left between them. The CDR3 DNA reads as TGCGCCAGCAGCGTGGGGGGGCGGGGCAATGAGCAGTTCTTC. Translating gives CASSVGGRGNEQFF.

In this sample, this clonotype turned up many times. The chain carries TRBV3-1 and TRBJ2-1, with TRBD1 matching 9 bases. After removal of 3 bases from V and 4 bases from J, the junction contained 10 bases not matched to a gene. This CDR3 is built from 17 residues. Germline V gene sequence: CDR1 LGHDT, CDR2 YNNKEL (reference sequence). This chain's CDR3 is CASSQNSGTGLYNEQFF. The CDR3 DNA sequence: TGTGCCAGCAGCCAGAACTCCGGGACAGGGCTATACAATGAGCAGTTCTTC.

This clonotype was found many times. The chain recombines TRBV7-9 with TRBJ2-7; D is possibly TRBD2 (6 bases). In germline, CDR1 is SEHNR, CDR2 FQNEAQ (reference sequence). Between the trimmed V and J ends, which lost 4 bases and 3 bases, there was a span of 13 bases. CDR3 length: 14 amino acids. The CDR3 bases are TGTGCCAGCAGCTCTACTAGCACAAGCTACGAGCAGTACTTC. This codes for CASSSTSTSYEQYF.

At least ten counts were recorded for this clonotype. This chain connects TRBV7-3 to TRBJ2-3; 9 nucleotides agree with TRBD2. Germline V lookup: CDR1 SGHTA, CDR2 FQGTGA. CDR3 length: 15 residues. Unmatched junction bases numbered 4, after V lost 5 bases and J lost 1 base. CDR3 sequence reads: CASSPTSGGTDTQYF. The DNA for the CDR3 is TGTGCCAGCAGCCCGACTAGCGGAGGCACAGATACGCAGTATTTT.